Shown below are 9 T cell receptor beta chains from a single sample sequenced in a study of shared clonotypes between healthy human individuals. Sequencing used immunoSEQ multiplex PCR; TCRdb keeps in-frame clones, though not all of them. The sample lists over 850,000 clones, around 78% occurring once. The sequenced material came from memory CD4+ T cells from PBMCs. Indicated subset: CD45RA-negative fraction. The origin of the receptors is a man aged 18 to 35 in good health. Some clones in this sample may be carry-over from other donors' samples.

This sequence joins TRBV5-1 and TRBJ2-1; 8 bases are a match to TRBD2. In germline, CDR1 is SGHRS, CDR2 YFSETQ. V lost 1 base, J lost 5 bases, and 8 bases stayed unmatched. CDR3 length equals 16 residues. CDR3 loop: CASSLTGTSLHNEQFF. In DNA, the CDR3 is TGCGCCAGCAGCTTGACCGGGACTAGTTTGCACAATGAGCAGTTCTTC.

This clone was observed once. The DNA of the CDR3 is TGTGCCAGCAGCTGGGGTGCTGGGGATAATGAGCAGTTCTTC. It is translated as CASSWGAGDNEQFF. This chain joins TRBV7-9 and TRBJ2-1, with D unresolved. The CDR3 sequence is 14 residues long. Trimming took 4 bases from V and 7 from J, leaving 14 bases between them. In germline, CDR1 is SEHNR, CDR2 FQNEAQ (reference sequence). The full variable domain, in which reference TRBV7-9 and TRBJ2-1 provide the parts outside the CDR3, is DTGVSQNPRHKITKRGQNVTFRCDPISEHNRLYWYRQTLGQGPEFLTYFQNEAQLEKSRLLSDRFSAERPKGSFSTLEIQRTEQGDSAMYLCASSWGAGDNEQFFGPGTRLTVL.

This chain joins TRBV10-3 and TRBJ2-7; 7 bases are shared with TRBD2. The ends lost 11 bases at V and 4 bases at J; junction bases unmatched: 14. Germline values: CDR1 ENHRY, CDR2 SYGVKD. The CDR3 runs 14 residues. This CDR3 is CASRGEGGVYEQYF. The CDR3 DNA sequence: TGTGCCTCACGCGGGGAGGGAGGGGTTTACGAGCAGTACTTC.

The chain uses TRBV7-8 and TRBJ1-2, with 8 nucleotides matching TRBD1. J lost 7 bases, V lost 6 bases, and 16 bases had no gene match. CDR1 and CDR2 (germline): SGHVS, FQNEAQ. The CDR3 extends over 16 amino acids. The CDR3 loop is CASSLQPGQDARGYTF. CDR3 nucleotides: TGTGCCAGCAGTCTCCAGCCGGGACAGGATGCGCGTGGCTACACCTTC.

The chain employs TRBV18 and TRBJ1-3; D gene ambiguous. The CDR3 is 15 residues long. CDR1 is KGHSH and CDR2 is LQKENI in the germline V gene. The V and J ends lost 4 bases and 0 bases respectively, with 10 bases between them. The CDR3: CASSLQLGSGNTIYF. The CDR3 bases are TGTGCCAGCTCACTACAGTTAGGCTCTGGAAACACCATATATTTT.

The CDR3 here is CATNPGQGGETQYF. CDR3 nucleotide sequence: TGTGCTACAAACCCGGGACAGGGAGGAGAGACCCAGTACTTC. The V call is TRBV19, the J call TRBJ2-5, with 9 bases matching TRBD1. The germline CDR1 and CDR2 sequences are LNHDA and SQIVND (reference sequence). The CDR3 runs 14 residues.

V gene TRBV21-1 combines with J gene TRBJ1-2; TRBD1 is the table's D call and was not checked against the DNA. TRBV21-1 is labeled a pseudogene. The CDR3 is 15 residues long. Here the CDR3 DNA reads TGTGCCAGCAGCAAAGGACACCACAACAACTATGGCTACACCTTC. Amino acid sequence: CASSKGHHNNYGYTF.

The chain employs TRBV5-6 and TRBJ2-7, with 8 bases lining up with TRBD1. The V segment lost 2 bases and the J segment 7 bases; nucleotides outside the gene matches: 20. CDR1 SGHDT and CDR2 YYEEEE come from the germline V gene. This CDR3 has 18 residues. This CDR3 is CASSFFQFAGAGGEEQYF. The CDR3 nucleotides are TGTGCCAGCAGCTTCTTTCAATTCGCCGGGGCAGGGGGCGAGGAGCAGTACTTC.

CDR3 bases: TGTGCCAGCAGCAGTTCCCGACAGATGAACACTGAAGCTTTCTTT. The encoded protein is CASSSSRQMNTEAFF. The rearrangement links TRBV4-2 to TRBJ1-1; TRBD1 is a possible D gene (5 bases). From germline, CDR1 is LGHNA and CDR2 YNFKEQ. Trimming cost V 5 bases and J 0 bases, with 13 bases left between them. CDR3 length: 15 residues.